One T cell receptor beta chain is described in this entry. Its specific antigen is unknown. Base qualities are not at hand, and no much larger clone is one base apart. The immunoSEQ Assay was used to immunosequence TCRbeta CDR3 regions from genomic DNA. Genomic DNA was amplified by bias-controlled multiplex PCR before high-throughput sequencing. Per the source publication's procedure: To quantify the absolute abundance of each unique TCRbeta CDR3 region, the sequences were collapsed and filtered. Clonality, defined as 1 minus Pielou's evenness, was calculated using productive rearrangements only. A previously published method was used to identify clones whose frequencies were significantly greater in on-treatment samples than in baseline samples. The clones in this table, taken by TCRdb from immuneACCESS, are in-frame only. Not every clone is retained; where verified, under half of the shortfall comes from an unresolved V gene, and the cause of the rest is unknown. That table supplies the V and J calls and clone size; D and trimming were determined from the DNA. The table for this sample lists around 8,300 clones; around 60% of them were counted only once. 50% of the sample lies in the top ten.

CDR3 length: 16 amino acids, cysteine to phenylalanine. Left in the record is the CDR3 DNA by itself, 48 bases read in frame from the first base. The germline V gene encodes CDR1 SGHDT and CDR2 YYEEEE. The V and J ends are trimmed by 2 bases and 4 bases, leaving 19 bases between them. Interpreted using the paper, the treatment or condition label stands for: randomized to nivolumab then ipilimumab (arm A) or the reverse (arm B). No trial patient had received prior DNA-damaging chemotherapy. Live CD3+CD8+ cells negative for CD19 and CD56 were sorted from thawed PBMCs on a FACS Aria II flow cytometer. Samples were obtained from patients with melanoma enrolled in CheckMate 064, a randomized, open-label phase II trial of sequential checkpoint blockade. Peripheral blood mononuclear cells were obtained through leukapheresis, purified using Ficoll-Paque, and frozen in human serum containing approximately 10% DMSO. Purity of sorted blood CD3+CD8+ cells was verified at >98% immediately after sorting, followed by DNA extraction.

The data were taken from a study of sequential checkpoint blockade in melanoma (dated by TCRdb to between 2017 and 2020). About the full investigation: Patients were randomized 1:1 to first-line nivolumab followed by ipilimumab (arm A) or ipilimumab followed by nivolumab (arm B). Maintenance nivolumab came after both trial sequences. Summary of the overall study and its limitations: Larger, independent patient cohorts are needed to validate the response-prediction model that combines TCR metrics and mutation burden.

Sequencing used CD8+ T cells sorted from blood (inferred from file names), obtained from a patient given nivolumab and ipilimumab in sequence. The TCR comes from a human patient with melanoma. Some clones in this sample may be carry-over from other donors' samples. Recombination connected TRBV5-6 to TRBJ2-7; tentative D gene TRBD2, with 5 bases matching. The CDR3 loop reads CASSLIRATGYYEQYF. The DNA reads as follows: TGTGCCAGCAGCTTAATAAGGGCCACGGGGTATTACGAGCAGTACTTC.